This TCR beta chain stems from a study of blood T cell repertoires in COVID-19. As for the study in general: Whether acute or convalescent, the COVID-19 samples came from the United States, Italy and Spain. T cells, B-cell-depleted T cells, or PBMCs supplied cDNA or gDNA.

Under the authors' procedure: Amplification of reference gene primers was used by the study to estimate nucleated cell counts. Clones were sequenced by immunoSEQ multiplex PCR, and TCRdb holds only the in-frame ones, with some missing. The V and J calls and clone size are taken from that table; D and trimming were inferred from the DNA. The repertoire holds a few hundred thousand clones, roughly nine tenths seen once, with about 6% in the top ten. The CDR3 consists of 14 residues. This receptor was identified in a man aged 18-30 years who had recovered from COVID-19. Sequences were obtained from peripheral blood. This rearrangement joins TRBV21-1 to TRBJ2-7; the table names TRBD2, a call not compared with the DNA. TRBV21-1 is a recognized pseudogene. The CDR3 DNA reads TGTGCCAGCAGCAAAGGGACTAGCGGGCGCGAGCAGTACTTC. Protein product: CASSKGTSGREQYF.